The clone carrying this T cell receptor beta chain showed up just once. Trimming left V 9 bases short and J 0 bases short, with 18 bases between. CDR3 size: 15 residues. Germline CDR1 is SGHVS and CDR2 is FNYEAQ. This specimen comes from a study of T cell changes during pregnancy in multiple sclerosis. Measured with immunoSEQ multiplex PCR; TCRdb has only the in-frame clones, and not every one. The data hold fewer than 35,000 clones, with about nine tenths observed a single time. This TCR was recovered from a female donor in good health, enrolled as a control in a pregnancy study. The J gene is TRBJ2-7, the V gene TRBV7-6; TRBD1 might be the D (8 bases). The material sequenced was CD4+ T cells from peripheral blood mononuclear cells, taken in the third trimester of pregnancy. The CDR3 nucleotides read TGTGCCAGTAGTCCTACAGGGGGGGTCTCCTACGAGCAGTACTTC. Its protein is CASSPTGGVSYEQYF.